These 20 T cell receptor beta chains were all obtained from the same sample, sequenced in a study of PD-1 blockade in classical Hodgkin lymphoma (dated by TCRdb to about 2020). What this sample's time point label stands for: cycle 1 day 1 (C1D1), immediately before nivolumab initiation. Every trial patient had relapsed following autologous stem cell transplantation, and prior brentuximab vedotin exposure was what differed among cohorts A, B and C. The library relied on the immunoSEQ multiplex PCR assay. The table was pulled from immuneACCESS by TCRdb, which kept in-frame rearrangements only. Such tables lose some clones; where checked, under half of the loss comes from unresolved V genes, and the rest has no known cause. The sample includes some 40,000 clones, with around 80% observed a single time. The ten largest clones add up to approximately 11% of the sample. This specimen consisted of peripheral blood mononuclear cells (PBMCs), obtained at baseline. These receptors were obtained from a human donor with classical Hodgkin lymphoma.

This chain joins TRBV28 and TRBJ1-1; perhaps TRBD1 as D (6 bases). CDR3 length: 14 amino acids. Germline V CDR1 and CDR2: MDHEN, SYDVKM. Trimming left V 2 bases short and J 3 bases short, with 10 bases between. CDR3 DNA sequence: TGTGCCAGCAGTTTAAGAGCAGGGGACACTGAAGCTTTCTTT. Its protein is CASSLRAGDTEAFF.

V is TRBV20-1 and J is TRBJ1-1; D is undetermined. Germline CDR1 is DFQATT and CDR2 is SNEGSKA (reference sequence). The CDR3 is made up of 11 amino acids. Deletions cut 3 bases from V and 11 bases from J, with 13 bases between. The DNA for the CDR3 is TGCAGTGCTAGGGGCGAAGAGTGGGCTTTCTTT. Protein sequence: CSARGEEWAFF.

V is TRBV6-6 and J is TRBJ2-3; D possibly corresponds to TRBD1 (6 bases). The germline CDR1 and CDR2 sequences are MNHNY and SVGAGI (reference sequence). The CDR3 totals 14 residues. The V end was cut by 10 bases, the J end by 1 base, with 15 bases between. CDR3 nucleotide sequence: TGTGCCACCACTCCTCAGGGGCGCACAGATACGCAGTATTTT. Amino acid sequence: CATTPQGRTDTQYF.

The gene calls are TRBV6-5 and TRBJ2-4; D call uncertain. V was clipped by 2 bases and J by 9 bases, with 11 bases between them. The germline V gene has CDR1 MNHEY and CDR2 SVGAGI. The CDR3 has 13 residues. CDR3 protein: CASSYASGGIQYF. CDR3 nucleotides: TGTGCCAGCAGTTACGCTAGTGGCGGCATTCAGTACTTC.

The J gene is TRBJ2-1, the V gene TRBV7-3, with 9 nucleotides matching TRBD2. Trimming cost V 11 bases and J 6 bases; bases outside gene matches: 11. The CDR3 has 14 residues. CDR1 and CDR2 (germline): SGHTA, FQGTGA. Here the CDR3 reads CAYSAGGPSNEQFF. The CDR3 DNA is TGTGCCTACTCCGCGGGAGGGCCCTCCAATGAGCAGTTCTTC.

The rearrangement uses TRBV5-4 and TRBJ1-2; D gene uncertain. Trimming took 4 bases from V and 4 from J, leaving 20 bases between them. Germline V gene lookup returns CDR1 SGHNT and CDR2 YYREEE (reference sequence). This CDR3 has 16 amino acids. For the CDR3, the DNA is TGTGCCAGCAGCCCGCGGGCCAGTGGCCATTTCTATGGCTACACCTTC. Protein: CASSPRASGHFYGYTF. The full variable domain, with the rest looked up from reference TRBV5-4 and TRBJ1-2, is ETGVTQSPTHLIKTRGQQVTLRCSSQSGHNTVSWYQQALGQGPQFIFQYYREEENGRGNFPPRFSGLQFPNYSSELNVNALELDDSALYLCASSPRASGHFYGYTFGSGTRLTVV.

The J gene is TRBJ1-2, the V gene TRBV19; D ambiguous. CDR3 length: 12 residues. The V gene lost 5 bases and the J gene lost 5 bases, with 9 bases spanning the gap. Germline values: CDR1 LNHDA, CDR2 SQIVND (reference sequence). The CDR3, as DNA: TGTGCCAGTAGTCTCGGGTTTTATGGCTACACCTTC. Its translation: CASSLGFYGYTF.

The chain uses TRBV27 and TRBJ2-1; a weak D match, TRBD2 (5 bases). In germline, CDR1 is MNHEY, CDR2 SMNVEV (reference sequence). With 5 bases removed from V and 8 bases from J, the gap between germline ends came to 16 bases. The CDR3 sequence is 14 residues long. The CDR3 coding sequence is TGTGCCAGCAGTCTTTTAGCGCGGTCACATGAGCAGTTCTTC. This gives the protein CASSLLARSHEQFF.

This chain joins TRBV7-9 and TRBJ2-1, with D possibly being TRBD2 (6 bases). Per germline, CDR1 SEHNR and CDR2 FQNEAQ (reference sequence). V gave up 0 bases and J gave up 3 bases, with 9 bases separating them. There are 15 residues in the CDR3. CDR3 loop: CASSLAGLHYNEQFF. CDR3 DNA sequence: TGTGCCAGCAGCTTAGCGGGACTCCACTACAATGAGCAGTTCTTC.

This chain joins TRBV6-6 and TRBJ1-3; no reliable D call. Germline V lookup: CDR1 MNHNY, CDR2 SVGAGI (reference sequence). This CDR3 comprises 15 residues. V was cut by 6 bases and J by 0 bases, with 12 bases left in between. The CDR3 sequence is CASSLSHSSGNTIYF. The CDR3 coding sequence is TGTGCCAGCAGCCTATCACATAGCTCTGGAAACACCATATATTTT.

The CDR3 nucleotides are TGCGCCAGCAGCCAAGTAAGGACACCGAATGAAAAACTGTTTTTT. Protein sequence: CASSQVRTPNEKLFF. The chain links TRBV4-1 to TRBJ1-4; D may be TRBD1 (5 bases). CDR3 length: 15 amino acids. V was pared by 1 base and J by 5 bases, with 11 bases between. The V gene's germline CDR1 is MGHRA and CDR2 YSYEKL.

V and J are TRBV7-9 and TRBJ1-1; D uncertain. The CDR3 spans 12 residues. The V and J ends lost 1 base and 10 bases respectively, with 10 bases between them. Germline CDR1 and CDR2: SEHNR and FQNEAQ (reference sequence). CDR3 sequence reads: CASSLEVAGAFF. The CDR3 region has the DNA TGTGCCAGCAGCTTAGAAGTGGCAGGAGCTTTCTTT.

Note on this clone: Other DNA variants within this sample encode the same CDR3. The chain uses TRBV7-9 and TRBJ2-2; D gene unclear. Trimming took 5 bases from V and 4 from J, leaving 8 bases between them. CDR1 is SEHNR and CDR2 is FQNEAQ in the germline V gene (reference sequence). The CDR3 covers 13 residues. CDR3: CASSLGITGELFF. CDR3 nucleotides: TGTGCCAGCAGCCTAGGAATCACCGGGGAGCTGTTTTTT.

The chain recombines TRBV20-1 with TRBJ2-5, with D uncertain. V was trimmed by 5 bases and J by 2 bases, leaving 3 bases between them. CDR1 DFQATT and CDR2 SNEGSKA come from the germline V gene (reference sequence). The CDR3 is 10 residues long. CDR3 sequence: CSALQETQYF. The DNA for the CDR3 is TGCAGTGCTCTACAAGAGACCCAGTACTTC.

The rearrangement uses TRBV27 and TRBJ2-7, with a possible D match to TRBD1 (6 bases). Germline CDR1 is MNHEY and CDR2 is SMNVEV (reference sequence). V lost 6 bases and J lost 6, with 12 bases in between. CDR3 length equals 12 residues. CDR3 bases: TGTGCCAGCAGCTATTCAGGGGTCGAGCAGTACTTC. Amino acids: CASSYSGVEQYF.

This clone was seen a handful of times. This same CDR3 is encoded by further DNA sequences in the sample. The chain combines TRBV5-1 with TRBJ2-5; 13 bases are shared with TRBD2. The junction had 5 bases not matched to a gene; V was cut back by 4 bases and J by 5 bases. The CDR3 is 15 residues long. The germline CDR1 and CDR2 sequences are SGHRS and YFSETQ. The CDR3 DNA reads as TGCGCCAGCAGCCCTGGACTAGCGGGAGTGGAGACCCAGTACTTC. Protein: CASSPGLAGVETQYF.

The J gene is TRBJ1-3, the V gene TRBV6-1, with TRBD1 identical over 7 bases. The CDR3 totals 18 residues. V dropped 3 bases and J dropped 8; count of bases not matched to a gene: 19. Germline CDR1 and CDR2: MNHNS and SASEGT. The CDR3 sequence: CASSDLLQGFFHLDTIYF. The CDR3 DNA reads TGTGCCAGCAGTGATTTACTACAGGGGTTTTTTCACCTAGACACCATATATTTT.

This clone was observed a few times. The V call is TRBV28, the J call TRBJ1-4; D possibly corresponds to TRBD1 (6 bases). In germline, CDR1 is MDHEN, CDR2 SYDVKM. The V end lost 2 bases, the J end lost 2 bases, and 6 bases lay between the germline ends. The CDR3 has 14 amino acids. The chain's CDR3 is CASSLGQTNEKLFF. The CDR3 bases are TGTGCCAGCAGTTTAGGACAGACTAATGAAAAACTGTTTTTT.

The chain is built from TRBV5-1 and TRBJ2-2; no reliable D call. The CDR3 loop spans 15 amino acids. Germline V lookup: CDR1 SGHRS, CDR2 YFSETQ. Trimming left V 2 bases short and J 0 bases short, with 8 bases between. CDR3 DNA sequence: TGCGCCAGCAGCTTATCAGCGACGAACACCGGGGAGCTGTTTTTT. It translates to CASSLSATNTGELFF.

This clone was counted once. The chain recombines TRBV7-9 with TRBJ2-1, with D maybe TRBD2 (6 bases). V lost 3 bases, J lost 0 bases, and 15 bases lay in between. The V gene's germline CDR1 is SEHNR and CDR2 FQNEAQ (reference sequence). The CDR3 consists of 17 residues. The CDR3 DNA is TGTGCCAGCAGCTTGAATTTTCGGGGGAGCTCCTACAATGAGCAGTTCTTC. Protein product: CASSLNFRGSSYNEQFF. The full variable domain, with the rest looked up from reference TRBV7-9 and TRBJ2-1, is DTGVSQNPRHKITKRGQNVTFRCDPISEHNRLYWYRQTLGQGPEFLTYFQNEAQLEKSRLLSDRFSAERPKGSFSTLEIQRTEQGDSAMYLCASSLNFRGSSYNEQFFGPGTRLTVL.